This T cell receptor beta chain was recorded in a study of identical twins. Study results and caveats: The abundant beta clonotypes from cord blood had fewer insertions, and memory repertoires had none of this. Beta out-of-frame sequences showed weaker excess sharing between twins. Potential partial confounding of zero-insertion analyses by invariant MAIT and iNKT cells was noted.

No donor was unhealthy or non-Caucasian. Via MiXCR, TCRdb re-called the 5' RACE reads, giving one row per CDR3 protein. This table has 640,000 or so distinct CDR3 sequences, around 5.7% appearing once. This clonotype was seen more than once but under ten times. Its antigen is still unknown. Material: naive T cells sorted from blood. The receptor was derived from a man younger than 35 in good health.

The CDR3 DNA reads as TGCGCCAGCAGCCAAGGGCTGCTCCCCTCCTACAATGAGCAGTTCTTC. This sequence encodes CASSQGLLPSYNEQFF. The gene calls are TRBV4-3 and TRBJ2-1; D unclear. The V and J ends lost 1 base and 0 bases respectively, with 10 bases between them. The CDR3 loop spans 16 amino acids. Germline CDR1 reads LGHNA; CDR2 reads YSLEER.